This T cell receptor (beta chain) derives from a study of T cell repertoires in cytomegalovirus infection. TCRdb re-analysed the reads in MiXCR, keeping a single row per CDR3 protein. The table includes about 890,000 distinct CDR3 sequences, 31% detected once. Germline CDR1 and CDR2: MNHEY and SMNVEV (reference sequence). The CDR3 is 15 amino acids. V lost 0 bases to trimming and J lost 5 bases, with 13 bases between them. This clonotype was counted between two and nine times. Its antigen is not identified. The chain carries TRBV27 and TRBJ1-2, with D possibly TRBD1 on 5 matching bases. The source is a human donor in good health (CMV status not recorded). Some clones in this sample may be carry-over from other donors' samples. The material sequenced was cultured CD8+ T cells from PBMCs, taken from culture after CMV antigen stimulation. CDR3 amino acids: CASSLSPTGGYGYTF. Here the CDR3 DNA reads TGTGCCAGCAGTTTATCACCTACCGGGGGGTATGGCTACACCTTC.